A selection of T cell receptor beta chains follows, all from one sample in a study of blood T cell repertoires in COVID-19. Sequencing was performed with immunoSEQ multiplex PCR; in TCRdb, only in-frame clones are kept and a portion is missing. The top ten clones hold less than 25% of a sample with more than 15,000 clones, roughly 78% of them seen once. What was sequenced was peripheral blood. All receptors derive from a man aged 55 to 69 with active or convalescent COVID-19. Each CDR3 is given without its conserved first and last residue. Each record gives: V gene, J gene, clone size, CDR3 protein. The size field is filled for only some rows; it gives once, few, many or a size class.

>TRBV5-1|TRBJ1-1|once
ASSTVRDRGVTEAF
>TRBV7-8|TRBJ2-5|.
ASSPAGAGGSASRPETQY
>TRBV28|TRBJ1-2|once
ASSTDRGRNYGYT
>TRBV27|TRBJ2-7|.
ASYSSSYEQY
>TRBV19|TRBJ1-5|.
ASSLGHQPNQPQH
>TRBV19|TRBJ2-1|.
ASSRLTSGNEQF
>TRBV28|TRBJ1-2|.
ASSLINSNYGYT
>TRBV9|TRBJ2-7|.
ASSRFSFYEQY
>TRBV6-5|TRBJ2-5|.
ASSQGGSQETQY
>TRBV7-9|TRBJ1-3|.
ASSHRQDTIY
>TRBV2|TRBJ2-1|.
ASSDIKGRTYNEQF
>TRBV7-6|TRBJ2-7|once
ASSLDRDEQY
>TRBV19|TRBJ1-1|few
ASSSGQGGNTEAF
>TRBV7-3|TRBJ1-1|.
ASSGQGAGEAF
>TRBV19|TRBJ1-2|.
ASSIGGTTNYGYT
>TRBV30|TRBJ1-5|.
AWSGGPSNQPQH
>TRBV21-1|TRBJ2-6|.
ASSPRQTIKTGANVLT
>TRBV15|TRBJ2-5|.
ATSRGKQGQYQETQY
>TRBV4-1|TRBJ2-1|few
ASSLLAGVGTEQF
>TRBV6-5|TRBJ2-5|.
ASSPVFQETQY